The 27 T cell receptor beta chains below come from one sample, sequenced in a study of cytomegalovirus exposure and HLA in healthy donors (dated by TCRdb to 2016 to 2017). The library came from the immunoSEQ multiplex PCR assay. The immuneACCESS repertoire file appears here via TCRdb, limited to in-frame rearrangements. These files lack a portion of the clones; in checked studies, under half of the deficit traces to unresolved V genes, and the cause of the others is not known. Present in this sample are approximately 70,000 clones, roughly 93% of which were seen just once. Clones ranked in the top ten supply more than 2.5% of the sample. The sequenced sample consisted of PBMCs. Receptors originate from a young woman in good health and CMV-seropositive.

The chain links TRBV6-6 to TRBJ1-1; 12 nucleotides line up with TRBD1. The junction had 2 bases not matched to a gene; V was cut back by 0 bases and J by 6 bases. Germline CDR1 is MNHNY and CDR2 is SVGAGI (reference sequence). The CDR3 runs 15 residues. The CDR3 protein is CASSYSGQGASEAFF. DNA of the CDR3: TGTGCCAGCAGTTACTCGGGACAGGGGGCTTCTGAAGCTTTCTTT.

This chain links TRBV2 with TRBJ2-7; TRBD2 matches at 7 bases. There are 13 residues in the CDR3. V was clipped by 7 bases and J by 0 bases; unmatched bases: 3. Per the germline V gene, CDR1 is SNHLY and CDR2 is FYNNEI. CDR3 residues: CASKRGSSYEQYF. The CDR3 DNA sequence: TGTGCCAGCAAACGCGGGAGCTCCTACGAGCAGTACTTC.

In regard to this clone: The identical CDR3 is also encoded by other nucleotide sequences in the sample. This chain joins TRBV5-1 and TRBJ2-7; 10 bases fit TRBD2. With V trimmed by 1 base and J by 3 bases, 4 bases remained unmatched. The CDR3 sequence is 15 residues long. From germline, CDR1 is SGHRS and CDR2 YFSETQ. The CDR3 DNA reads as TGCGCCAGCAGCTTGTCACTAGCGGGGATCTACGAGCAGTACTTC. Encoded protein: CASSLSLAGIYEQYF.

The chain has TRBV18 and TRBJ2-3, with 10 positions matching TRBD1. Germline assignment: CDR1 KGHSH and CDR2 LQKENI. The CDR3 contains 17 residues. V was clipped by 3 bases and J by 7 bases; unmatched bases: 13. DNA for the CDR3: TGTGCCAGCTCACCTGGAAGTCGGACAGGGGGGAGGAATACGCAGTATTTT. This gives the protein CASSPGSRTGGRNTQYF.

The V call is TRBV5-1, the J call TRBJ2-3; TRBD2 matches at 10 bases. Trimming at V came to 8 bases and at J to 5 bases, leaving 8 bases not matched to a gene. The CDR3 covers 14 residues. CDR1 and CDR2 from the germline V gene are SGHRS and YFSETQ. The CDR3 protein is CASYLAGEGDTQYF. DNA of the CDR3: TGCGCCAGTTATCTAGCGGGAGAAGGAGATACGCAGTATTTT.

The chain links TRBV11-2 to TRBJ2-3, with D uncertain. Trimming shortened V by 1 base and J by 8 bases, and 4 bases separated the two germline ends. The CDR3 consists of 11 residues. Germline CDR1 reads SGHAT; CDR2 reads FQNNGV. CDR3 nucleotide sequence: TGTGCCAGCAGCTTAGGTAGTACGCAGTATTTT. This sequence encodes CASSLGSTQYF.

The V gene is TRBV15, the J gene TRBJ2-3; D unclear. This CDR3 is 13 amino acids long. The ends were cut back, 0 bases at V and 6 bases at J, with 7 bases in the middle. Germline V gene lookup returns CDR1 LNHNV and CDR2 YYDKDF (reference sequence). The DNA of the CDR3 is TGTGCCACCAGCAGAGACTTTCGGGATACGCAGTATTTT. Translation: CATSRDFRDTQYF. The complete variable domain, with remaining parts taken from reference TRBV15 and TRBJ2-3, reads DAMVIQNPRYQVTQFGKPVTLSCSQTLNHNVMYWYQQKSSQAPKLLFHYYDKDFNNEADTPDNFQSRRPNTSFCFLDIRSPGLGDTAMYLCATSRDFRDTQYFGPGTRLTVL.

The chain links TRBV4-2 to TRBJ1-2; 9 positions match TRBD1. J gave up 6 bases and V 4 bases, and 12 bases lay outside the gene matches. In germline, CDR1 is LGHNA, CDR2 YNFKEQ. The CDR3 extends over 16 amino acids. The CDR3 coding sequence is TGTGCCAGCAGCCCGGTCGGGGACAGGGTTTTGAATGGCTACACCTTC. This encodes CASSPVGDRVLNGYTF.

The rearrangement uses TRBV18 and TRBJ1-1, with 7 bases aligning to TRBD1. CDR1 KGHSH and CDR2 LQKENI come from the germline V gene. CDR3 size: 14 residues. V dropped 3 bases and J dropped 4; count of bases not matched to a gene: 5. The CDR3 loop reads CASSPPDRRTEAFF. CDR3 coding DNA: TGTGCCAGCTCACCGCCGGACAGGCGCACTGAAGCTTTCTTT.

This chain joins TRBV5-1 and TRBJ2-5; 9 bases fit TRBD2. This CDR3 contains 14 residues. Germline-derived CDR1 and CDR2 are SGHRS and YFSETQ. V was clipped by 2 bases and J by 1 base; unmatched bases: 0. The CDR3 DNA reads TGCGCCAGCAGCTTTAGCGGGAGCCAAGAGACCCAGTACTTC. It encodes CASSFSGSQETQYF. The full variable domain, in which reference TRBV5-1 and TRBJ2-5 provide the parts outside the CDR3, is KAGVTQTPRYLIKTRGQQVTLSCSPISGHRSVSWYQQTPGQGLQFLFEYFSETQRNKGNFPGRFSGRQFSNSRSEMNVSTLELGDSALYLCASSFSGSQETQYFGPGTRLLVL.

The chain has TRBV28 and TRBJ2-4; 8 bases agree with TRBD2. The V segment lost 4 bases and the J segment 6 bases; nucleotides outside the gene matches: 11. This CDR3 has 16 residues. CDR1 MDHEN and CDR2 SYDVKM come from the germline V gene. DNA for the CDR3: TGTGCCAGCAGTTCAGGGGCTAGCGGGTGGATAAACATTCAGTACTTC. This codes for CASSSGASGWINIQYF.

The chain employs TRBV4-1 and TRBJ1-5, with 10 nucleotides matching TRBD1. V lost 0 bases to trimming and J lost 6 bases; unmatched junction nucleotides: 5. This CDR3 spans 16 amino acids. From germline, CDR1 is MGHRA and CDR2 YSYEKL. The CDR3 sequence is CASSQDLTGGGQPQHF. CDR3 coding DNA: TGCGCCAGCAGCCAAGATTTGACAGGGGGCGGTCAGCCCCAGCATTTT.

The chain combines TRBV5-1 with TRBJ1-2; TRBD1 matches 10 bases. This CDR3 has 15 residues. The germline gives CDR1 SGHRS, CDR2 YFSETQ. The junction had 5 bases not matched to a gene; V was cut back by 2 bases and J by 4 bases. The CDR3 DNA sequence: TGCGCCAGCAGCTTCGGGACAGGGGACCGCTATGGCTACACCTTC. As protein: CASSFGTGDRYGYTF. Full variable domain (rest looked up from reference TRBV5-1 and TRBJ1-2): KAGVTQTPRYLIKTRGQQVTLSCSPISGHRSVSWYQQTPGQGLQFLFEYFSETQRNKGNFPGRFSGRQFSNSRSEMNVSTLELGDSALYLCASSFGTGDRYGYTFGSGTRLTVV.

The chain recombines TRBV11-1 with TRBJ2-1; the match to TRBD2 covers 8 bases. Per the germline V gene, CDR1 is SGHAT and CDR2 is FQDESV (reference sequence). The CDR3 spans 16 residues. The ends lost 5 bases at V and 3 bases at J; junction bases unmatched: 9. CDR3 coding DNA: TGTGCCAGCAGCCCACCTGGACTAGCAGGCTACAATGAGCAGTTCTTC. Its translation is CASSPPGLAGYNEQFF.

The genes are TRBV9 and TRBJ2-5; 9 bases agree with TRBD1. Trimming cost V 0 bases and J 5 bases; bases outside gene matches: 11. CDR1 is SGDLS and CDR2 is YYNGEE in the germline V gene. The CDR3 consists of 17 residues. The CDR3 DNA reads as TGTGCCAGCAGCGTAGGTTCGAACCGGGACAGGGTTGAGACCCAGTACTTC. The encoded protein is CASSVGSNRDRVETQYF.

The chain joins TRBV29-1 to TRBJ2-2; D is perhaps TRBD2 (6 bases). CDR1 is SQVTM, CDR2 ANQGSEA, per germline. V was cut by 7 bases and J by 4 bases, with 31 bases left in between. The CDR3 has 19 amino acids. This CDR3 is CSAYPLGGYIATFTGELFF. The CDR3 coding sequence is TGCAGCGCTTACCCGCTTGGGGGGTACATCGCCACATTCACCGGGGAGCTGTTTTTT.

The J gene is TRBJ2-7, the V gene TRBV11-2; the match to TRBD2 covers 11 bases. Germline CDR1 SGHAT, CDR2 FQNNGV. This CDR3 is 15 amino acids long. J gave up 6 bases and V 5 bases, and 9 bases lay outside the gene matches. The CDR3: CASSILAGGVSEQYF. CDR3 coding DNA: TGTGCCAGCAGCATCTTAGCGGGAGGGGTTAGCGAGCAGTACTTC.

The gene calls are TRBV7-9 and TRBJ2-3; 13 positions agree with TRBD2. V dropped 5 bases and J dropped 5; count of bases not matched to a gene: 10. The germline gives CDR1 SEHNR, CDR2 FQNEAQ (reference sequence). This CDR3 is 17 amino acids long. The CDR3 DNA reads TGTGCCAGCAGCCTCTCAGGACTAGCGGGAGCAATAGATACGCAGTATTTT. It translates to CASSLSGLAGAIDTQYF.

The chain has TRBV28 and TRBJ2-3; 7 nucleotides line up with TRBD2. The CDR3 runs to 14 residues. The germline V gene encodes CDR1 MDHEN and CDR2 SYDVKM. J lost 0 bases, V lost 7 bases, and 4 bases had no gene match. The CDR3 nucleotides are TGTGCCAGCAAAGCGGGGCTCAGCACAGATACGCAGTATTTT. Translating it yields CASKAGLSTDTQYF. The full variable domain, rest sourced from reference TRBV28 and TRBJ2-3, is DVKVTQSSRYLVKRTGEKVFLECVQDMDHENMFWYRQDPGLGLRLIYFSYDVKMKEKGDIPEGYSVSREKKERFSLILESASTNQTSMYLCASKAGLSTDTQYFGPGTRLTVL.

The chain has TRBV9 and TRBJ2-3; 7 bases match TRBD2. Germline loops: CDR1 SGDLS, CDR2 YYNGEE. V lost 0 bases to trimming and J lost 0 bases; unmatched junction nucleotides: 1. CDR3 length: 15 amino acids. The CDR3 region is CASSVGGLSTDTQYF. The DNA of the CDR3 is TGTGCCAGCAGCGTAGGGGGACTAAGCACAGATACGCAGTATTTT.

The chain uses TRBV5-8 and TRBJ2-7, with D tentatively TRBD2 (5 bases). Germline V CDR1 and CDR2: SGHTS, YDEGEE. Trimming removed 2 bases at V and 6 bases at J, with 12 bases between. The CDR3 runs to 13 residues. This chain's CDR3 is CASSLIGVSEQYF. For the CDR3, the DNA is TGTGCCAGCAGCTTAATCGGGGTATCCGAGCAGTACTTC. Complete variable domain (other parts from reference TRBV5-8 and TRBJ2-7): EAGVTQSPTHLIKTRGQQATLRCSPISGHTSVYWYQQALGLGLQFLLWYDEGEERNRGNFPPRFSGRQFPNYSSELNVNALELEDSALYLCASSLIGVSEQYFGPGTRLTVT.

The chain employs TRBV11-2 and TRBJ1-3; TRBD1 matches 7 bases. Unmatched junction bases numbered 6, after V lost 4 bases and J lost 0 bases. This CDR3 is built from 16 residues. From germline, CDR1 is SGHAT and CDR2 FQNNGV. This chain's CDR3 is CASSSRTGRSGNTIYF. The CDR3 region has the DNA TGTGCCAGCAGCTCCCGGACAGGACGCTCTGGAAACACCATATATTTT.

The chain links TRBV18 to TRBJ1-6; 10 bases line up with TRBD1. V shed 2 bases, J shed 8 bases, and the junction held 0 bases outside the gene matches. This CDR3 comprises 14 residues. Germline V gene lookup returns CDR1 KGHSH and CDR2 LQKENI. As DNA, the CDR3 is TGTGCCAGCTCACCAGGGACAGGGGATTCACCCCTCCACTTT. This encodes CASSPGTGDSPLHF.

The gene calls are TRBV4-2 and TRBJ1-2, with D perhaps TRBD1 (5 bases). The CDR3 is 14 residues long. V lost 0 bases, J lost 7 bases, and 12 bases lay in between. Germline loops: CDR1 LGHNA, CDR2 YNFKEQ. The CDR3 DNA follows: TGTGCCAGCAGCCAAGAGGGGCGACTGGGTGGCTACACCTTC. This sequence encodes CASSQEGRLGGYTF.

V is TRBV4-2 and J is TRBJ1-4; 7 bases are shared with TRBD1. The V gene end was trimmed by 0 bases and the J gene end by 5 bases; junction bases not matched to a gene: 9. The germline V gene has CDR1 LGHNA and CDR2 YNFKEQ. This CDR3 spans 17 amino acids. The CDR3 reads CASSQDWGGQVNEKLFF. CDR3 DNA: TGTGCCAGCAGCCAAGATTGGGGCGGACAGGTGAATGAAAAACTGTTTTTT.

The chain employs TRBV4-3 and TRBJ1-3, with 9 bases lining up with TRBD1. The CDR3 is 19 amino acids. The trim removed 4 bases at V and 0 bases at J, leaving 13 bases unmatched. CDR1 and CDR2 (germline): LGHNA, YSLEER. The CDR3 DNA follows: TGCGCCAGCAGCCTACAACTGACCGGGACAGGGATCTCTGGAAACACCATATATTTT. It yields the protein CASSLQLTGTGISGNTIYF.

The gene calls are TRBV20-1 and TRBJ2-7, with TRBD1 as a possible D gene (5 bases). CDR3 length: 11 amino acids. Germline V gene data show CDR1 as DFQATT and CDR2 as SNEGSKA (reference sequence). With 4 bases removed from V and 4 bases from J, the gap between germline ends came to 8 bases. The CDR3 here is CSATGMYEQYF. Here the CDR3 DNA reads TGCAGTGCTACAGGGATGTACGAGCAGTACTTC.